One and the same sample provided the 5 T cell receptor beta chains below, sequenced in a study of OX40 agonist ivuxolimab in advanced cancers. Method: immunoSEQ multiplex PCR; TCRdb's copy keeps in-frame clones and lacks some. The data contain around 100,000 clones, around 89% of them singletons. Here the sequenced sample was CD4+ or CD8+ T cells sorted from blood, taken in a trial of the OX40 agonist ivuxolimab. The source is an adult with an advanced solid tumor such as melanoma, head and neck, liver or kidney cancer.

The chain links TRBV11-2 to TRBJ1-2, with 7 bases identical to TRBD1. Germline V gives CDR1 SGHAT, CDR2 FQNNGV. The CDR3 is 13 amino acids. J was trimmed by 8 bases and V by 5 bases; bases with no gene match: 8. The CDR3 DNA reads TGTGCCAGCAGCCCGGGACAGAACAGGGGCTACACCTTC. Its translation: CASSPGQNRGYTF.

The chain combines TRBV9 with TRBJ2-2; TRBD2 matches 12 bases. CDR1 and CDR2 (germline): SGDLS, YYNGEE. CDR3 length: 18 residues. The J segment lost 6 bases and the V segment lost 0 bases, leaving 9 bases of the junction unmatched. DNA of the CDR3: TGTGCCAGCAGCGTAGGGGGAACGACTAGCGGGAGTGCCGGGGAGCTGTTTTTT. Its protein product is CASSVGGTTSGSAGELFF.

The gene calls are TRBV5-4 and TRBJ1-1; 8 bases are shared with TRBD1. J lost 1 base, V lost 3 bases, and 11 bases had no gene match. The CDR3 length is 17 residues. Germline assignment: CDR1 SGHNT and CDR2 YYREEE (reference sequence). Here the CDR3 reads CASSSSIYRGRNTEAFF. The CDR3 bases are TGTGCCAGCAGCTCTTCAATTTACAGGGGGAGGAACACTGAAGCTTTCTTT.

V is TRBV11-2 and J is TRBJ2-3; TRBD2 is a possible D gene (6 bases). Germline assignment: CDR1 SGHAT and CDR2 FQNNGV. V was pared by 3 bases and J by 0 bases, with 13 bases between. The CDR3 consists of 16 residues. The CDR3 DNA follows: TGTGCCAGCAGCTTTGAGAGCGGGTTTAGCACAGATACGCAGTATTTT. It encodes CASSFESGFSTDTQYF. The whole variable domain, filled in from reference TRBV11-2 and TRBJ2-3, reads EAGVAQSPRYKIIEKRQSVAFWCNPISGHATLYWYQQILGQGPKLLIQFQNNGVVDDSQLPKDRFSAERLKGVDSTLKIQPAKLEDSAVYLCASSFESGFSTDTQYFGPGTRLTVL.

The rearrangement uses TRBV11-2 and TRBJ2-3, with 9 bases identical to TRBD2. J was trimmed by 0 bases and V by 5 bases; bases with no gene match: 6. The germline V gene encodes CDR1 SGHAT and CDR2 FQNNGV. The CDR3 runs to 16 residues. CDR3 sequence (DNA): TGTGCCAGCAGCCACATGACTAGCGGAAGCACAGATACGCAGTATTTT. Translated, it gives CASSHMTSGSTDTQYF.